A single sample is the source of the 24 T cell receptor beta chains below, sequenced in a study of blood T cells in healthy people across ages. Then a second PCR, running roughly 7 to 11 cycles, was carried out with a sample-barcoded 5' primer and a J-beta primer mix. TCRdb re-derived calls from the 5' RACE reads in MiXCR, one entry per CDR3 protein. The table includes hundreds of thousands of distinct CDR3 sequences, around 62% detected once. Sequencing was done on a sample of blood. The receptors come from a man aged 25-40 years in good health.

The gene calls are TRBV6-1 and TRBJ2-7; D is possibly TRBD1 (5 bases). With the DNA end fitting TRBJ2-4 better, the J assignment may be wrong. CDR3 length: 16 residues. The germline V gene encodes CDR1 MNHNS and CDR2 SASEGT. CDR3 sequence (DNA): TGTGCCAGCAGTGAACGGAGAGACAGCCTTAAAAACATTCAGTACTTC. It codes for CASSERRDSLKNIQYF.

The gene calls are TRBV9 and TRBJ2-1; the D call may be TRBD1 or TRBD2 (5 bases each). The CDR3 is 20 amino acids. Germline CDR1 reads SGDLS; CDR2 reads YYNGEE. V was shortened by 5 bases and J by 0 bases, with 27 bases between the two germline ends. DNA of the CDR3: TGTGCCAGCAGGCATCGGGGACCACCCGGCGGAGAGTCCTCCTACAATGAGCAGTTCTTC. As protein: CASRHRGPPGGESSYNEQFF.

This chain links TRBV27 with TRBJ2-5; perhaps D is TRBD1 or TRBD2 (6 bases each). Germline V lookup: CDR1 MNHEY, CDR2 SMNVEV (reference sequence). This CDR3 is 15 amino acids long. Trimming removed 0 bases at V and 5 bases at J, with 13 bases between. The CDR3 coding sequence is TGTGCCAGCAGTTTATCCGGGGGACAAAGGGAGACCCAGTACTTC. Amino acid sequence: CASSLSGGQRETQYF.

The rearrangement joins TRBV2 to TRBJ1-2, with D hard to call. Germline assignment: CDR1 SNHLY and CDR2 FYNNEI. CDR3 length equals 11 residues. The germline V and J ends were trimmed by 7 bases and 4 bases, with 7 bases remaining between them. The CDR3, as DNA: TGTGCCAGCATGGCAATCTATGGCTACACCTTC. It yields the protein CASMAIYGYTF. Supplemented by reference TRBV2 and TRBJ1-2, the full variable domain reads EPEVTQTPSHQVTQMGQEVILRCVPISNHLYFYWYRQILGQKVEFLVSFYNNEISEKSEIFDDQFSVERPDGSNFTLKIRSTKLEDSAMYFCASMAIYGYTFGSGTRLTVV.

The chain employs TRBV11-1 and TRBJ2-5; TRBD1 or TRBD2 may be the D gene (6 bases each). The CDR3 has 15 amino acids. V was cut by 3 bases and J by 3 bases, with 14 bases left in between. Germline V lookup: CDR1 SGHAT, CDR2 FQDESV (reference sequence). For the CDR3, the DNA is TGTGCCAGCAGCTTGGGGTTGGGGGGCGAAGAGACCCAGTACTTC. It yields the protein CASSLGLGGEETQYF.

The chain carries TRBV29-1 and TRBJ1-2, with TRBD1 as a possible D gene (6 bases). With 4 bases removed from V and 4 bases from J, the gap between germline ends came to 13 bases. The CDR3 spans 13 residues. Germline V gene sequence: CDR1 SQVTM, CDR2 ANQGSEA. The CDR3 DNA follows: TGCAGCGTTGCACAGACAGGCCCCTATGGCTACACCTTC. Its protein is CSVAQTGPYGYTF.

Concerning this clonotype: The junction differs from germline at one of its ends, possibly a read error. V and J are TRBV7-2 and TRBJ2-5; the match to TRBD2 covers 8 bases. The CDR3 is 15 residues long. The V gene's germline CDR1 is SGHTA and CDR2 FQGNSA. CDR3 loop: CAGSTFGGAGETQYF. CDR3 nucleotides: TGTGCCGGCAGCACCTTCGGGGGGGCCGGAGAGACCCAGTACTTC.

The chain employs TRBV10-3 and TRBJ2-4; D call uncertain. The ends were cut back, 0 bases at V and 1 base at J, with 10 bases in the middle. Germline V lookup: CDR1 ENHRY, CDR2 SYGVKD. The CDR3 is 16 residues long. The CDR3 nucleotides are TGTGCCATCAGTGAGTCGTTCGGGCTGGCCAAAAACATTCAGTACTTC. Amino acid sequence: CAISESFGLAKNIQYF.

A single count supports this clonotype. The V gene is TRBV14, the J gene TRBJ2-7, with D possibly called TRBD1 or TRBD2 (6 bases each). V gave up 8 bases and J gave up 3 bases, with 14 bases separating them. The CDR3 contains 13 residues. Germline V lookup: CDR1 SGHDN, CDR2 FVKESK. Written as DNA, the CDR3 is TGTGCCAGCCCAACACGGGGGCACTACGAGCAGTACTTC. Protein product: CASPTRGHYEQYF. The full variable domain, completed using reference TRBV14 and TRBJ2-7, is EAGVTQFPSHSVIEKGQTVTLRCDPISGHDNLYWYRRVMGKEIKFLLHFVKESKQDESGMPNNRFLAERTGGTYSTLKVQPAELEDSGVYFCASPTRGHYEQYFGPGTRLTVT.

This clonotype was seen a few times. The rearrangement links TRBV2 to TRBJ1-6; a weak D match, TRBD1 (6 bases). The CDR3 covers 14 residues. Germline V gives CDR1 SNHLY, CDR2 FYNNEI. V was clipped by 7 bases and J by 6 bases, with 13 bases between them. The CDR3 spells CASKETGLNSPLHF. Written as DNA, the CDR3 is TGTGCCAGCAAGGAAACAGGGCTTAATTCACCCCTCCACTTT.

The chain recombines TRBV7-9 with TRBJ1-2; D possibly corresponds to TRBD1 (5 bases). Per germline, CDR1 SEHNR and CDR2 FQNEAQ (reference sequence). This CDR3 has 16 amino acids. Trimming removed 1 base at V and 8 bases at J, with 20 bases between. CDR3 sequence reads: CASSLGLGTGQRGYTF. The DNA for the CDR3 is TGTGCCAGCAGCTTAGGGCTCGGGACGGGGCAACGCGGCTACACCTTC.

This chain connects TRBV6-6 to TRBJ2-5, with 10 bases fitting TRBD2. Germline loops: CDR1 MNHNY, CDR2 SVGAGI (reference sequence). This CDR3 region has 17 residues. Germline trimming cut 8 bases from V and 3 bases from J; bases unmatched to any gene: 15. This chain's CDR3 is CASRKSILAGEEETQYF. DNA for the CDR3: TGTGCCAGCCGCAAAAGTATCCTAGCGGGAGAGGAAGAGACCCAGTACTTC.

There are a few counts of this clonotype. The rearrangement joins TRBV4-2 to TRBJ2-4, with D perhaps matching TRBD1 or TRBD2 (5 bases each). Germline V gives CDR1 LGHNA, CDR2 YNFKEQ. The V end was cut by 0 bases, the J end by 5 bases, with 11 bases between. CDR3 size: 15 residues. The CDR3 bases are TGTGCCAGCAGCCAAGATGAGGGGTCGGAAAACATTCAGTACTTC. Translation: CASSQDEGSENIQYF.

CDR3 sequence: CASSESGTNPYEQYF. CDR3 nucleotide sequence: TGCGCCAGCAGCGAATCTGGGACTAACCCCTACGAGCAGTACTTC. V usage is TRBV5-1 and J usage is TRBJ2-7; 7 bases are shared with TRBD2. The CDR3 length is 15 residues. Germline loops: CDR1 SGHRS, CDR2 YFSETQ. J was trimmed by 2 bases and V by 4 bases; bases with no gene match: 9. Filled out from reference TRBV5-1 and TRBJ2-7, the complete variable domain reads KAGVTQTPRYLIKTRGQQVTLSCSPISGHRSVSWYQQTPGQGLQFLFEYFSETQRNKGNFPGRFSGRQFSNSRSEMNVSTLELGDSALYLCASSESGTNPYEQYFGPGTRLTVT.

V and J are TRBV7-3 and TRBJ2-1; possible D gene TRBD2, 5 bases. Germline assignment: CDR1 SGHTA and CDR2 FQGTGA. V lost 1 base, J lost 7 bases, and 23 bases lay in between. The CDR3 extends over 18 amino acids. CDR3 coding DNA: TGTGCCAGCAGCTTAATTTCGTACGGGGTAGGGCCGAGGAATGAGCAGTTCTTC. The encoded protein is CASSLISYGVGPRNEQFF.

The chain employs TRBV9 and TRBJ2-3; D perhaps matches TRBD2 (6 bases). Trimming removed 1 base from V and 2 bases from J, with 20 bases in between. Germline V gene lookup returns CDR1 SGDLS and CDR2 YYNGEE. This CDR3 has 18 residues. This CDR3 is CASSVFTSSGINTDTQYF. In nucleotides, the CDR3 is TGTGCCAGCAGCGTATTTACAAGTAGCGGAATAAACACAGATACGCAGTATTTT.

This clonotype was recorded a few times. The chain combines TRBV11-1 with TRBJ2-5, with D hard to call. The germline CDR1 and CDR2 sequences are SGHAT and FQDESV (reference sequence). This CDR3 is built from 13 residues. Trimming removed 5 bases at V and 6 bases at J, with 13 bases between. The CDR3 region is CASSPGITQTQYF. The CDR3 nucleotides are TGTGCCAGCAGCCCCGGTATCACCCAGACCCAGTACTTC.

The rearrangement links TRBV20-1 to TRBJ1-1; weak D call: TRBD1 (6 bases). Trimming cost V 1 base and J 5 bases, with 23 bases left between them. CDR3 size: 17 residues. Germline V lookup: CDR1 DFQATT, CDR2 SNEGSKA (reference sequence). The DNA of the CDR3 is TGCAGTGCTAGAGCCCTCCCGGGGGGCAGGGGTGAAACTGAAGCTTTCTTT. Protein: CSARALPGGRGETEAFF.

The chain has TRBV3-1 and TRBJ1-5; D is ambiguous. Germline V gene lookup returns CDR1 LGHDT and CDR2 YNNKEL (reference sequence). V was cut by 3 bases and J by 2 bases, with 14 bases left in between. The length of the CDR3 is 16 residues. CDR3 loop: CASSHETPGGNQPQHF. CDR3 nucleotide sequence: TGTGCCAGCAGCCACGAGACCCCCGGTGGCAATCAGCCCCAGCATTTT.

In this sample, this clonotype turned up once. At one end, the junction sequence differs from germline, possibly due to a read error. The chain uses TRBV5-1 and TRBJ2-5, with D possibly matching TRBD2 (5 bases). This CDR3 has 12 residues. The V gene's germline CDR1 is SGHRS and CDR2 YFSETQ. The CDR3 region is CASEDGWETQYF. CDR3 DNA sequence: TGCGCCAGCGAGGATGGGTGGGAGACCCAGTATTTC.

The gene calls are TRBV29-1 and TRBJ1-2; 8 bases are a match to TRBD1. The germline V gene has CDR1 SQVTM and CDR2 ANQGSEA. This CDR3 spans 14 amino acids. The CDR3 DNA reads TGCTTATTGCCGGGACAGGAGGCTAACTATGGCTACACCTTC. This codes for CLLPGQEANYGYTF.

The rearrangement links TRBV12-3 or TRBV12-4 to TRBJ2-4; TRBD2 is a possible D gene (6 bases). TRBJ2-7 matches the DNA end more closely, so the J call is doubtful. The CDR3 totals 15 residues. CDR3 DNA: TGTGCCAGCAGTTCTCTTGCGGGGTTTTCCTACGAGCAGTACTTC. It yields the protein CASSSLAGFSYEQYF.

The CDR3 loop is CASGSGLGETQYF. The CDR3 nucleotides read TGTGCCAGCGGTTCGGGGCTGGGAGAGACCCAGTACTTC. The chain recombines TRBV27 with TRBJ2-5; tentatively, D is TRBD1 or TRBD2 (5 bases each). Looked up from germline, CDR1 is MNHEY and CDR2 is SMNVEV (reference sequence). V was cut by 8 bases and J by 4 bases, with 14 bases left in between. The CDR3 is 13 residues long.

The gene calls are TRBV20-1 and TRBJ1-2; D ambiguous. This CDR3 is 14 amino acids long. V was trimmed by 3 bases and J by 4 bases, leaving 15 bases between them. CDR1 and CDR2 (germline): DFQATT, SNEGSKA (reference sequence). CDR3 residues: CSASSNIHSYGYTF. The CDR3 DNA is TGCAGTGCTAGTAGTAACATCCATTCCTATGGCTACACCTTC.